The clone carrying this T cell receptor (beta chain) was detected only a few times. The antigen is undetermined. Germline trimming cut 1 base from V and 6 bases from J; bases unmatched to any gene: 2. Per the germline V gene, CDR1 is SGHVS and CDR2 is FQNEAQ. The CDR3 runs to 14 residues. TCRdb re-derived calls from the PCR reads in MiXCR, one entry per CDR3 protein. Of under 9,500 distinct CDR3 sequences listed, approximately 35% are singletons. Sorted inputs of about 18,000 to 1,100,000 cells, with 10%, 30% or 50% RNA, yielded naive CD8 libraries. The entry originates in a study of molecular identifiers for immune sequencing clone quantification. Across the study: Replicate experiments divided RNA from about 20,000 or 100,000 naive CD8 cells into five parts and sequenced four.

General observations from the study: Detection of one spiked Jurkat cell's TCR RNA reportedly worked in 1 million or so naive cells. Effector cells kept over 99% of their molecules in clones above 20 RNA copies, while naive cells kept under 1% there.

The receptor comes from a human donor in good health. Some libraries in this study had Jurkat cell RNA spiked in. The sample taken for sequencing was naive CD8+ T cells from blood, with Jurkat cell RNA spiked in. The subset was: FACS-sorted CD8+CD4-CCR7+CD45RA+ naive T cells. The V gene is TRBV7-8, the J gene TRBJ2-7; 11 nucleotides agree with TRBD2. CDR3 bases: TGTGCCAGCAGCTTAGTAACTAGCGGGGGCGAGCAGTACTTC. The encoded protein is CASSLVTSGGEQYF.